This T cell receptor (beta chain) was obtained from a study of blood T cell repertoires in COVID-19. The wider study: Acute-phase and convalescent COVID-19 samples originated in the United States, Italy and Spain. PBMCs, B-cell-depleted T cells, or T cells were the source of the cDNA or gDNA that made up the material.

TCRdb keeps only in-frame clones here, not all; method: immunoSEQ multiplex PCR. The sample has hundreds of thousands of clones; about 90% are singletons. Germline V gene sequence: CDR1 SGHDT, CDR2 YYEEEE. This CDR3 contains 15 residues. The ends lost 3 bases at V and 4 bases at J; junction bases unmatched: 7. The rearrangement uses TRBV5-6 and TRBJ2-1; 7 bases are shared with TRBD2. The sample comprised peripheral blood. This clonotype was obtained from a man aged 40-49 years with acute or convalescent COVID-19. CDR3 amino acids: CASSSGLPGYNEQFF. The CDR3 coding sequence is TGTGCCAGCAGCTCGGGACTACCGGGATACAATGAGCAGTTCTTC.